The rows below give T cell receptor beta chains drawn from one sample of a study of blood T cell repertoires in COVID-19. This table comes from immunoSEQ multiplex PCR, and its TCRdb copy is limited to in-frame clones, with some not included. The sample lists 70,000 or so clones, over 65% seen once, with roughly 21% in the top ten. Specimen: peripheral blood. These receptors originate from a human donor in a cohort sampled during active COVID-19. Each CDR3 is given with its conserved first and last residue. A D gene is named only where the DNA matches it firmly. Rows may omit the clone size; those that give it use once, few, many or a size class.

d_gene | abundance | j_gene | v_gene | CDR3nt | CDR3aa
TRBD2 | - | TRBJ2-5 | TRBV28 | TGTGCCAGCAGTTTATGGGGCGGGGGCCAAGAGACCCAGTACTTC | CASSLWGGGQETQYF
TRBD1 | - | TRBJ1-4 | TRBV7-2 | TGTGCCAGCAGCCCCCAAGGACAGGGGGCGGGTGAAAAACTGTTTTTT | CASSPQGQGAGEKLFF
- | - | TRBJ1-2 | TRBV7-2 | TGTGCCAGCAGCTTCCCACCGACCGGGAACTATGGCTACACCTTC | CASSFPPTGNYGYTF
TRBD2 | many | TRBJ2-3 | TRBV29-1 | TGCAGCGCCTCCCTTAGCGGGAGTGATACGCAGTATTTT | CSASLSGSDTQYF
- | - | TRBJ1-6 | TRBV5-8 | TGTGCCAGCTTTCTAAGGGGGGGGCAGTTGGCACCCCTCCACTTT | CASFLRGGQLAPLHF
TRBD1 | - | TRBJ1-2 | TRBV3-1/TRBV3-2 | TGTGCCAGCAGCCACTTACAGGGGGCCTACACCTTC | CASSHLQGAYTF
- | - | TRBJ2-3 | TRBV4-3 | TGCGCCAGCAGCCAAGATTCCTGGCGCACAGATACGCAGTATTTT | CASSQDSWRTDTQYF
- | few | TRBJ1-4 | TRBV18 | TGTGCCAGCTCAGAAAACAGGGATCCTAATGAAAAACTGTTTTTT | CASSENRDPNEKLFF
- | once | TRBJ2-1 | TRBV15 | TGTGCCACCAGCCGATCGTGGGAGGCCTACAATGAGCAGTTCTTC | CATSRSWEAYNEQFF
TRBD1 | - | TRBJ2-7 | TRBV11-2 | TGTGCCAGCAGCCCCGGACAGGGCGCATTTTACGAGCAGTACTTC | CASSPGQGAFYEQYF
TRBD2 | - | TRBJ2-3 | TRBV19 | TGTGCCAGTAGTATGCAACTAGCGGGGGGCGGTAGAGATACGCAGTATTTT | CASSMQLAGGGRDTQYF
TRBD2 | - | TRBJ2-1 | TRBV11-2 | TGTGCCAGCAGCTTAGACCAGCCTAGCGGGGACACCTACAATGAGCAGTTCTTC | CASSLDQPSGDTYNEQFF
- | many | TRBJ2-1 | TRBV4-1 | TGCGCCAGCAGCCAAGTAATTAGCCTTTACAATGAGCAGTTCTTC | CASSQVISLYNEQFF
TRBD2 | - | TRBJ2-1 | TRBV10-3 | TGTGCCATCACCGGGACTAGCGGGAGCTCCTACAATGAGCAGTTCTTC | CAITGTSGSSYNEQFF
TRBD2 | - | TRBJ2-2 | TRBV18 | TGTGCCAGCTCACCACCCAGCGGGAGTAGTACCGGGGAGCTGTTTTTT | CASSPPSGSSTGELFF
TRBD1 | - | TRBJ2-2 | TRBV6-5 | TGTGCCAGCCGAAGGGGGCGATCCGGATTCGGGGAGCTGTTTTTT | CASRRGRSGFGELFF
TRBD2 | - | TRBJ2-3 | TRBV2 | TGTGCCAGCAAGGAGACTAGCGTAACAGATACGCAGTATTTT | CASKETSVTDTQYF
- | - | TRBJ2-2 | TRBV5-6 | TGTGCCAGCAGCTTATGGAGCGGATCGAACACCGGGGAGCTGTTTTTT | CASSLWSGSNTGELFF
- | - | TRBJ2-1 | TRBV5-4 | TGTGCCAGCAGCCCCCAAGCTTCTAGCGAATACAATGAGCAGTTCTTC | CASSPQASSEYNEQFF
TRBD1 | - | TRBJ2-6 | TRBV27 | TGTGCCAGCAGCCCACTTTGGACAGGGGGTATCTCTGGGGCCAACGTCCTGACTTTC | CASSPLWTGGISGANVLTF
- | - | TRBJ2-7 | TRBV5-1 | TGCGCCAGCAGCTTCGGCGGGACCGGCGAGCAGTACTTC | CASSFGGTGEQYF
- | - | TRBJ2-7 | TRBV2 | TGTGCCAGCAAGGTACAGTCCTACGAGCAGTACTTC | CASKVQSYEQYF
TRBD1 | - | TRBJ2-3 | TRBV18 | TGTGCCAGCTCACCTGGACAGGGAGGTGCCTTCCTGTCAGATACGCAGTATTTT | CASSPGQGGAFLSDTQYF
- | - | TRBJ2-2 | TRBV12-3/TRBV12-4 | TGTGCCAGCAGTATCGGGGGGCCCGGGGAGCTGTTTTTT | CASSIGGPGELFF
TRBD1 | - | TRBJ2-7 | TRBV28 | TGTGCCAGCAGTTTTTCGGGACAGCGCTACGAGCAGTACTTC | CASSFSGQRYEQYF
- | - | TRBJ2-1 | TRBV6-4 | TGTGCCAGCAGTTTGGACGGAGGCGATGAGCAGTTCTTC | CASSLDGGDEQFF
- | - | TRBJ2-7 | TRBV3-1/TRBV3-2 | TGTGCCAGCAGCCAAGCAGAGGCCTACGAGCAGTACTTC | CASSQAEAYEQYF
- | - | TRBJ1-2 | TRBV5-8 | TGTGCCAGCAGCTTTAGTGATAACTATGGCTACACCTTC | CASSFSDNYGYTF
- | - | TRBJ2-3 | TRBV11-3 | TGTGCCAGCAGCCCCTCGGGGTCTAGCACAGATACGCAGTATTTT | CASSPSGSSTDTQYF
TRBD1 | - | TRBJ1-4 | TRBV3-1/TRBV3-2 | TGTGCCAGCAGGGACACAGGGGGCAATGAAAAACTGTTTTTT | CASRDTGGNEKLFF
TRBD1 | - | TRBJ2-2 | TRBV3-1/TRBV3-2 | TGTGCCAGCAGCCAACAGGGACAGATAAAAACCGGGGAGCTGTTTTTT | CASSQQGQIKTGELFF
- | - | TRBJ2-3 | TRBV7-8 | TGTGCCAGCAGACAAGGCAGGTTAGGAGATACGCAGTATTTT | CASRQGRLGDTQYF
TRBD1 | medium-sized | TRBJ1-6 | TRBV7-6 | TGTGCCAGCAGCCAGGACAGGGGGCACCTATTTTCTTATAATTCACCCCTCCACTTT | CASSQDRGHLFSYNSPLHF
- | - | TRBJ1-1 | TRBV29-1 | TGCAGCGCCACGACAGGAGTGAACACTGAAGCTTTCTTT | CSATTGVNTEAFF
- | - | TRBJ2-2 | TRBV14 | TGTGCCAGCAGCCAAGTCCTAAGGGGTACCGGGGAGCTGTTTTTT | CASSQVLRGTGELFF
- | - | TRBJ2-7 | TRBV7-2 | TGTGCCAGCAGCCAGTCCGGGATCTCGAACTACGAGCAGTACTTC | CASSQSGISNYEQYF
- | few | TRBJ2-1 | TRBV19 | TGTGCCAGTAGTGAGGGAGGAATTGAGCAGTTCTTC | CASSEGGIEQFF
TRBD1 | few | TRBJ1-2 | TRBV7-8 | TGTGCCAGCAGCTTAGTTTGGGACAGGGGGTACGGCTATGGCTACACCTTC | CASSLVWDRGYGYGYTF
TRBD1 | - | TRBJ1-1 | TRBV5-6 | TGTGCCAGCAGCCCGACAGGGGGTCGAAAGACTGAAGCTTTCTTT | CASSPTGGRKTEAFF
- | - | TRBJ2-3 | TRBV11-2 | TGTGCCAGCAGCTTAATGCAGGGTGGAACTGGAGATACGCAGTATTTT | CASSLMQGGTGDTQYF
- | - | TRBJ2-7 | TRBV4-3 | TGCGCCAGCAGCCCAACCATTCAACTAGAGGGCTACGAGCAGTACTTC | CASSPTIQLEGYEQYF
- | - | TRBJ2-1 | TRBV7-9 | TGTGCCAGCAGCTCACCGATGGTCGCGAGCAATGAGCAGTTCTTC | CASSSPMVASNEQFF
- | - | TRBJ1-5 | TRBV6-2/TRBV6-3 | TGTGCCAGCAGTTACTTTAGGACTTATAGCAATCAGCCCCAGCATTTT | CASSYFRTYSNQPQHF
- | few | TRBJ1-5 | TRBV3-1/TRBV3-2 | TGTGCCAGCAGCCAAGATAGAGGGGGACGACGGCTCCCCCAGCCCCAGCATTTT | CASSQDRGGRRLPQPQHF
- | - | TRBJ1-4 | TRBV7-9 | TGTGCCAGCAGCTTAACGGGGAATGAAAAACTGTTTTTT | CASSLTGNEKLFF
TRBD1 | - | TRBJ2-2 | TRBV2 | TGTGCCAGCAGTCAGAGGGACAGCACGAACACCGGGGAGCTGTTTTTT | CASSQRDSTNTGELFF
TRBD2 | - | TRBJ2-3 | TRBV4-2 | TGTGCCAGCAGCCAAACCAGCGGGGGGAGGGGAGATACGCAGTATTTT | CASSQTSGGRGDTQYF
- | - | TRBJ2-7 | TRBV5-8 | TGTGCCAGCAGCTTGACAGGGCAGTTTCAGTACGAGCAGTACTTC | CASSLTGQFQYEQYF
TRBD1 | - | TRBJ1-5 | TRBV19 | TGTGCCAGTAGCCCCCGGACAGGGGTAGGTCAGCCCCAGCATTTT | CASSPRTGVGQPQHF
TRBD1 | - | TRBJ1-2 | TRBV29-1 | TGCAGCGTAGCTACAGGGGTCGGAGGCTACACCTTC | CSVATGVGGYTF
- | - | TRBJ1-1 | TRBV7-9 | TGTGCCAGCAGCTTAGCGGTTGGGGGGACTGAAGCTTTCTTT | CASSLAVGGTEAFF
- | - | TRBJ1-1 | TRBV7-9 | TGTGCCAGCAGCTTAGACGGGGGAAGCACTGAAGCTTTCTTT | CASSLDGGSTEAFF
- | - | TRBJ1-6 | TRBV6-2/TRBV6-3 | TGTGCCAGCAGTGCGACAATCTCGAGCTCCTATAATTCACCCCTCCACTTT | CASSATISSSYNSPLHF
TRBD2 | few | TRBJ2-5 | TRBV11-2 | TGTGCCAGCAGCTTAAGGCTTAGCGGGGAGACCCAGTACTTC | CASSLRLSGETQYF
TRBD1 | - | TRBJ1-2 | TRBV30 | TGTGCCTGGAGTGGGGACAGGTCGGGCAACTATGGCTACACCTTC | CAWSGDRSGNYGYTF